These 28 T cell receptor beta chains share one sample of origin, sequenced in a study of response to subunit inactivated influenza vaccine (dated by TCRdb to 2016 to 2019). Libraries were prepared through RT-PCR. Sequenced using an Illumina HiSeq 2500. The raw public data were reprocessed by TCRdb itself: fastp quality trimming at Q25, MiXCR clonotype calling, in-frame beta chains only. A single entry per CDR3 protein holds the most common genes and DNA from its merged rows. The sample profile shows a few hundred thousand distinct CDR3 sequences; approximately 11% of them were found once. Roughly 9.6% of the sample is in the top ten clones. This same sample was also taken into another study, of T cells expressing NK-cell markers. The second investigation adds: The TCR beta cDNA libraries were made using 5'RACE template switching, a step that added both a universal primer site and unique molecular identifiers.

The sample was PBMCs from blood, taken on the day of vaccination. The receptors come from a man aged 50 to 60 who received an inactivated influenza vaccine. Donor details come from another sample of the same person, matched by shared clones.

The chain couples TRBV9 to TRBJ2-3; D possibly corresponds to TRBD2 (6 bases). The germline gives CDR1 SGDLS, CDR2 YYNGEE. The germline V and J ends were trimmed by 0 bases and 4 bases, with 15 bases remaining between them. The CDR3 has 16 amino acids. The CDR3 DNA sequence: TGTGCCAGCAGCGTAGGGGCAGCGAGGGAGGCAGATACGCAGTATTTT. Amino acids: CASSVGAAREADTQYF.

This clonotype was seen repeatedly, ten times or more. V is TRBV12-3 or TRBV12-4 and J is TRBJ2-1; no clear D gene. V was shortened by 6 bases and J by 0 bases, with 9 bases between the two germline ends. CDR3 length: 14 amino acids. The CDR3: CASSHGSSYNEQFF. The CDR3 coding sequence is TGTGCCAGCAGCCACGGTAGCTCCTACAATGAGCAGTTCTTC.

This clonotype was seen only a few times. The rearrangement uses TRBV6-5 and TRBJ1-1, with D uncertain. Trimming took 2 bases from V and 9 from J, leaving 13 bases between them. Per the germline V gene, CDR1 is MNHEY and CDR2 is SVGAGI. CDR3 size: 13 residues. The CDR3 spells CASSYGRLSKAFF. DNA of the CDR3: TGTGCCAGCAGTTACGGGAGGTTGAGTAAAGCTTTCTTT.

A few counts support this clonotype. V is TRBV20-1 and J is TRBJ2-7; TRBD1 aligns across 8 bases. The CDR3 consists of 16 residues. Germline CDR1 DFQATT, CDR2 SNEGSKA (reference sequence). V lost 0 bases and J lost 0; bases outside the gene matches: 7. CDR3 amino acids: CSARDRTGKTSYEQYF. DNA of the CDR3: TGCAGTGCTAGAGATCGGACAGGGAAAACCTCCTACGAGCAGTACTTC.

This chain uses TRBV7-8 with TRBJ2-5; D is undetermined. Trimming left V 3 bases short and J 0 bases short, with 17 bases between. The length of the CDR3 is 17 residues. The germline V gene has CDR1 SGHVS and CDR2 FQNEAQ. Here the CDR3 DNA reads TGTGCCAGCAGCTTGGGCCAGACCAACGTGTACCAAGAGACCCAGTACTTC. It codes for CASSLGQTNVYQETQYF.

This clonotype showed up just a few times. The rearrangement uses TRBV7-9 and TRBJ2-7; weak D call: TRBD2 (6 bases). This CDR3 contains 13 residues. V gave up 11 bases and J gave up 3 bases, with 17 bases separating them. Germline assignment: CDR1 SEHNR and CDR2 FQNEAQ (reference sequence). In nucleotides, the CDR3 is TGTGCCGGAGGGGCAGGACTGAGCTACGAGCAGTACTTC. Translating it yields CAGGAGLSYEQYF.

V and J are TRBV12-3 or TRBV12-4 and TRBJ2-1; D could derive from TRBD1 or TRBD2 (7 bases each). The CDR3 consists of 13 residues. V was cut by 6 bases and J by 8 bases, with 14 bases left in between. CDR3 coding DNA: TGTGCCAGCAGCCGACAGGGAGGGGATGAGCAGTTCTTC. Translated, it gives CASSRQGGDEQFF.

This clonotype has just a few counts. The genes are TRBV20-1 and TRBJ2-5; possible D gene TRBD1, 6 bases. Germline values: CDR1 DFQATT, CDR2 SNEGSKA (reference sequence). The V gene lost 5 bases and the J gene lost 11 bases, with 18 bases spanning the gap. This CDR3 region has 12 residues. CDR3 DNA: TGCAGTGCTGGGCCCGGCAGGGGCCTTCAGTACTTC. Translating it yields CSAGPGRGLQYF.

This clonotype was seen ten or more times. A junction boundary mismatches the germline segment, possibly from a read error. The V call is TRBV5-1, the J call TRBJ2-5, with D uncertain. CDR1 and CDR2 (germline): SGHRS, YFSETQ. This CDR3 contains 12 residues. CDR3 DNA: TGTGCCAGCAGTCTCGACCAAGAGACCCAGTACTTC. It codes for CASSLDQETQYF.

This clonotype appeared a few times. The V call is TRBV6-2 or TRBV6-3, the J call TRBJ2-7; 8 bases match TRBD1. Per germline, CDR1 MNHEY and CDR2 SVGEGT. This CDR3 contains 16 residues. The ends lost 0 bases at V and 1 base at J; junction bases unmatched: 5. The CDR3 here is CASSYSRDRQSYEQYF. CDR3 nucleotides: TGTGCCAGCAGTTACTCGAGGGACAGGCAGTCCTACGAGCAGTACTTC.

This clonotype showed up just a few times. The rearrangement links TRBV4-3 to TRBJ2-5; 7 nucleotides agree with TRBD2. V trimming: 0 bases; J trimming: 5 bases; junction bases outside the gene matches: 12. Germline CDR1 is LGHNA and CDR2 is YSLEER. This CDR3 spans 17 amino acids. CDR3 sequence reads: CASSQDFSSGLGETQYF. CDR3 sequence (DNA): TGCGCCAGCAGCCAAGATTTTTCTAGCGGACTTGGGGAGACCCAGTACTTC.

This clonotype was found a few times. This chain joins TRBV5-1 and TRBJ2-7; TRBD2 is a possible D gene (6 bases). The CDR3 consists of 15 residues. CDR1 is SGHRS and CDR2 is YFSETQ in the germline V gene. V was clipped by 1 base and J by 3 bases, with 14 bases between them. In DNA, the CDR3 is TGCGCCAGCAGCTTGACGGGGGATCGAGGCTACGAGCAGTACTTC. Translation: CASSLTGDRGYEQYF.

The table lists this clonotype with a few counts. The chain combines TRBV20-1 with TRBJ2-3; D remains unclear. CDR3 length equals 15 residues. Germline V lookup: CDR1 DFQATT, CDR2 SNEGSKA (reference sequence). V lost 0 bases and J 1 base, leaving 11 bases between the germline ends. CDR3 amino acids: CSARDDVAGTDTQYF. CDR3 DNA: TGCAGTGCTAGAGATGATGTCGCCGGCACAGATACGCAGTATTTT.

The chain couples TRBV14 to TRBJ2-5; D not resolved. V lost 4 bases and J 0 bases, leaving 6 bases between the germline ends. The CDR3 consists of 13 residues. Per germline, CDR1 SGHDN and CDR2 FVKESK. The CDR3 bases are TGTGCCAGCAGCCGCCGGTACCAAGAGACCCAGTACTTC. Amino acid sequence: CASSRRYQETQYF.

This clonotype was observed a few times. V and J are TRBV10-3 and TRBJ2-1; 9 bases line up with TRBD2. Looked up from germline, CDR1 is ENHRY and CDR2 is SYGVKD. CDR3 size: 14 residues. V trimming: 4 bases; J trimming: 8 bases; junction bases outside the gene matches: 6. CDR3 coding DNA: TGTGCCATCAGTGCCTTAGCGGGAGTCGATGAGCAGTTCTTC. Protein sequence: CAISALAGVDEQFF.

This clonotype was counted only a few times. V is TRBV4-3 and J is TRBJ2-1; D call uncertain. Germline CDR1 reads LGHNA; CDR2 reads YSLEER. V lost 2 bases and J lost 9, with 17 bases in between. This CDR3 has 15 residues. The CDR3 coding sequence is TGCGCCAGCAGCCAATCAAGCATCTCTCGAGGTGAGCAGTTCTTC. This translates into CASSQSSISRGEQFF.

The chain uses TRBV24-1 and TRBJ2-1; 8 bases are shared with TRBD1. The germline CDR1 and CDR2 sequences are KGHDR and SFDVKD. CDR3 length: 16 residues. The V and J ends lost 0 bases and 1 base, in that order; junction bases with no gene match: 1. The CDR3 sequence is CATSDLTGGSYNEQFF. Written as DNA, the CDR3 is TGTGCCACCAGTGATTTGACAGGGGGTTCCTACAATGAGCAGTTCTTC.

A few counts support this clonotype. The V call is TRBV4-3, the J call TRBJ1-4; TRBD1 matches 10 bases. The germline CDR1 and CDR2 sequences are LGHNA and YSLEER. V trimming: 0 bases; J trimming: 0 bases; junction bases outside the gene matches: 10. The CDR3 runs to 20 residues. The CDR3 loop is CASSQDFGGGTGATNEKLFF. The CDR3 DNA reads TGCGCCAGCAGCCAAGATTTCGGTGGCGGGACAGGGGCAACTAATGAAAAACTGTTTTTT.

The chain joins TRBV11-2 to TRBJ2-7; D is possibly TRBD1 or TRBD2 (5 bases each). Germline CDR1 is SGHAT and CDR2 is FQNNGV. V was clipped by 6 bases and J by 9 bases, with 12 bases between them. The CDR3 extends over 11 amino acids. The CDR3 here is CASRIGTAQYF. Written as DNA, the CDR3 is TGTGCCAGCAGAATCGGGACCGCGCAGTACTTC.

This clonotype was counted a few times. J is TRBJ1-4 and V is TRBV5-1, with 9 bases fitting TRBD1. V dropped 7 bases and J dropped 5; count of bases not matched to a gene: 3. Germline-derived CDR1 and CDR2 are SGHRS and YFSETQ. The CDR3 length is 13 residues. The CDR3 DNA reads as TGCGCCAGCCGCGGGACAGGGAATGAAAAACTGTTTTTT. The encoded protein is CASRGTGNEKLFF.

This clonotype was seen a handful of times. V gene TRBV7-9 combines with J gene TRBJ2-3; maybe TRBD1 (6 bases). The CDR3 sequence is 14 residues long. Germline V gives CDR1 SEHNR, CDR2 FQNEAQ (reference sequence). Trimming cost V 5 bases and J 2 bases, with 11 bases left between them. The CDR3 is CASSPRQVTDTQYF. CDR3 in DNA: TGTGCCAGCAGCCCCCGACAGGTCACAGATACGCAGTATTTT.

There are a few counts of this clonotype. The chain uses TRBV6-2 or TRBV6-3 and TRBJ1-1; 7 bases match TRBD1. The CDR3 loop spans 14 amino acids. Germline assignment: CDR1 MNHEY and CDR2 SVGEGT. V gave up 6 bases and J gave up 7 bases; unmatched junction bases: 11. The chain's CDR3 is CASRSGGTVREAFF. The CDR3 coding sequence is TGTGCCAGCAGGTCGGGCGGGACAGTACGTGAAGCTTTCTTT.

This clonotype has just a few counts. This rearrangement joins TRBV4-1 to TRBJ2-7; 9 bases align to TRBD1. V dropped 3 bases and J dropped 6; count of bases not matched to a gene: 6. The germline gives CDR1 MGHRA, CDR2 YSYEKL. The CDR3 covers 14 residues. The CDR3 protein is CASSHRDREGEQYF. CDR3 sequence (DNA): TGCGCCAGCAGCCACCGGGACAGGGAAGGCGAGCAGTACTTC.

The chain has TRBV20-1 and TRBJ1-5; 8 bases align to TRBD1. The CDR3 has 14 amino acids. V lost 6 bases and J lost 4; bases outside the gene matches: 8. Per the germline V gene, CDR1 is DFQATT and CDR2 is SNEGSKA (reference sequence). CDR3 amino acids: CSARTGFLNQPQHF. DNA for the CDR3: TGCAGTGCCCGGACAGGGTTTCTAAATCAGCCCCAGCATTTT.

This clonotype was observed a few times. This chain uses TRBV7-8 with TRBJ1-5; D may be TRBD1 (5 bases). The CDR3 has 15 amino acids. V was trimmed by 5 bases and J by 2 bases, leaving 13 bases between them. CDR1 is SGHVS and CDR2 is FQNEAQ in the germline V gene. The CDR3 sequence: CASSPDSGGNQPQHF. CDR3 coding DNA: TGTGCCAGCAGCCCCGACAGTGGGGGCAATCAGCCCCAGCATTTT.

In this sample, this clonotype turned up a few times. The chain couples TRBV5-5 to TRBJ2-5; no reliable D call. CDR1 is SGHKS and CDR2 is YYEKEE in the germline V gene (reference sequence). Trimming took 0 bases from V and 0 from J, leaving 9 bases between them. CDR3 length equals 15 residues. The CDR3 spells CASSLVTSYQETQYF. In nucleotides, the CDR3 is TGTGCCAGCAGCTTGGTGACATCGTACCAAGAGACCCAGTACTTC.

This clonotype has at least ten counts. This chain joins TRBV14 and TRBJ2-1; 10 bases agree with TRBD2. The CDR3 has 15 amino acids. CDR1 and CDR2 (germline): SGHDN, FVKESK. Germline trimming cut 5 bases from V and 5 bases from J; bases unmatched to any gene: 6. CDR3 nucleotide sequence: TGTGCCAGCAGCGTTGGGACTAGCGCTAACAATGAGCAGTTCTTC. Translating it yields CASSVGTSANNEQFF.

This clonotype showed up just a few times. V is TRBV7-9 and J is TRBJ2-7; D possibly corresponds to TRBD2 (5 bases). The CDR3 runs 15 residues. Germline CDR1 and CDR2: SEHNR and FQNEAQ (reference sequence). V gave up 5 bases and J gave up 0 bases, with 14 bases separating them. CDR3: CASSQGRRFSYEQYF. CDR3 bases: TGTGCCAGCAGCCAAGGGAGACGGTTCTCCTACGAGCAGTACTTC.